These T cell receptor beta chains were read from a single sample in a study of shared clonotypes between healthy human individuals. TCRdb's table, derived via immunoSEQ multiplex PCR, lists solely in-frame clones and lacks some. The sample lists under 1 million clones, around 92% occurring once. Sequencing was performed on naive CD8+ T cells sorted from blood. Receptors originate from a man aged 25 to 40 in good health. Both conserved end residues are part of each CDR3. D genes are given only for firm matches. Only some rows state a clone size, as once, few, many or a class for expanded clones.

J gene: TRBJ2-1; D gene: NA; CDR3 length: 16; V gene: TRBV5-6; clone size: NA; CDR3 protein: CASSLGTGTYYNERFF; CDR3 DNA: TGTGCCAGCAGCTTGGGGACCGGGACTTACTACAATGAGCGGTTCTTC
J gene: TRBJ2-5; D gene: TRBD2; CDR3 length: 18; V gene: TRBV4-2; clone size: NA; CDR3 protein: CASSQELAGGINQETQYF; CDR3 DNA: TGTGCCAGCAGCCAAGAGCTAGCGGGAGGGATTAACCAAGAGACCCAGTACTTC
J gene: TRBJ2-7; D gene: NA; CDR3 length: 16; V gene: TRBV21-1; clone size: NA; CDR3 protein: CASSKGETSNLAEQYF; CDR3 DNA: TGTGCCAGCAGCAAAGGGGAGACTAGCAACTTAGCCGAGCAGTACTTC
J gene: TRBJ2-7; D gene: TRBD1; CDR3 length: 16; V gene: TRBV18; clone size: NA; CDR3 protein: CASSPPAGTGDYEQYF; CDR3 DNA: TGTGCCAGCTCACCACCGGCGGGGACAGGCGACTACGAGCAGTACTTC
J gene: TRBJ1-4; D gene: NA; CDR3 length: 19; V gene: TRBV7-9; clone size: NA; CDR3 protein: CASSLQGDGVWATNEKLFF; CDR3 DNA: TGTGCCAGCAGCTTACAGGGAGACGGCGTATGGGCAACTAATGAAAAACTGTTTTTT
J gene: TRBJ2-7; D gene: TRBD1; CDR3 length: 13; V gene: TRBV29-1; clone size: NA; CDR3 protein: CSVGTGDWYEQYF; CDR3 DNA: TGCAGCGTGGGGACAGGGGATTGGTACGAGCAGTACTTC
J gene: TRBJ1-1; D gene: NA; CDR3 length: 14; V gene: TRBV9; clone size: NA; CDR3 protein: CASSVVDLNTEAFF; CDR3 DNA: TGTGCCAGCAGCGTAGTTGACCTGAACACTGAAGCTTTCTTT
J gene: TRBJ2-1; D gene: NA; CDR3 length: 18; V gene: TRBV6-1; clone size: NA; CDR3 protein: CASSGPVVTVVTYNEQFF; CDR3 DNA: TGTGCCAGCAGTGGCCCAGTAGTGACGGTAGTGACCTACAATGAGCAGTTCTTC
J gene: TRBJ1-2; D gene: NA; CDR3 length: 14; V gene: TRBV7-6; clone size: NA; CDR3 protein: CASSFGPLNYGYTF; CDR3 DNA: TGTGCCAGCAGCTTCGGGCCGCTTAACTATGGCTACACCTTC
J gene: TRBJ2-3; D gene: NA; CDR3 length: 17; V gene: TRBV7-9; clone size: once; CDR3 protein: CASSLVTGDIRTDTQYF; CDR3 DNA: TGTGCCAGCAGCTTAGTTACGGGAGATATCCGCACAGATACGCAGTATTTT
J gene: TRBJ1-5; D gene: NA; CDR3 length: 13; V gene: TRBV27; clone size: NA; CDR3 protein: CASSWNRNQPQHF; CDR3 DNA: TGTGCCAGCAGTTGGAACAGGAATCAGCCCCAGCATTTT
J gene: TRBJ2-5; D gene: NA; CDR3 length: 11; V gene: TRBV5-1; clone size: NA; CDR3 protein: CASSLRETQYF; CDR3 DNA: TGCGCCAGCAGCCTCCGGGAGACCCAGTACTTC
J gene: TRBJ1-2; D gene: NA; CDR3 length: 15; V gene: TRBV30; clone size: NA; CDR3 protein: CAWSAEDSLNYGYTF; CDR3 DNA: TGTGCCTGGAGTGCGGAGGACAGCCTCAACTATGGCTACACCTTC
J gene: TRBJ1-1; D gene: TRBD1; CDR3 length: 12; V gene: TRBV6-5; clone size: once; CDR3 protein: CASRGQGTEAFF; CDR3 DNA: TGTGCCAGCAGGGGACAGGGGACCGAAGCTTTCTTT
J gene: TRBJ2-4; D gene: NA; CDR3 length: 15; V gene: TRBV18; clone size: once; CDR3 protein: CASSPALGAKNIQYF; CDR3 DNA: TGTGCCAGCTCACCGGCCCTGGGGGCCAAAAACATTCAGTACTTC
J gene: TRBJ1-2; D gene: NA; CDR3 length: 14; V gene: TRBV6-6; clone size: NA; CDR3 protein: CASSPQQRSYGYTF; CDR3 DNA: TGTGCCAGCAGTCCCCAACAACGGAGCTATGGCTACACCTTC
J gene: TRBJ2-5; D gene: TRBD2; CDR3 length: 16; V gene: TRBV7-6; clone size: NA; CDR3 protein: CASSLLGGSGRETQYF; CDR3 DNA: TGTGCCAGCAGCTTACTGGGCGGGAGCGGTAGGGAGACCCAGTACTTC
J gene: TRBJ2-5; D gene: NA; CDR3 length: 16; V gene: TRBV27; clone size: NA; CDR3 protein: CASSHRIGRLQETQYF; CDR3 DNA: TGTGCCAGCAGTCACCGAATTGGGCGATTGCAAGAGACCCAGTACTTC
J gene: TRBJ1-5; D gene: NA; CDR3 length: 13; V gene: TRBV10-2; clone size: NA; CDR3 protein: CASSEGGLQPQHF; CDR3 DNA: TGCGCCAGCAGTGAAGGGGGGCTTCAGCCCCAGCATTTT
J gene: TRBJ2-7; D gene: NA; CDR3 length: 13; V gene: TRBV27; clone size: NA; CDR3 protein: CASSLGGRYEQYF; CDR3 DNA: TGTGCCAGCAGCCTAGGGGGTCGCTACGAGCAGTACTTC
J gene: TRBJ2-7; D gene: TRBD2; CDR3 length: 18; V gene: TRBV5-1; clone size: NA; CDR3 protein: CASSLTSGREFFDYEQYF; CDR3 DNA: TGCGCCAGCAGCTTGACTAGCGGGAGGGAATTTTTCGACTACGAGCAGTACTTC
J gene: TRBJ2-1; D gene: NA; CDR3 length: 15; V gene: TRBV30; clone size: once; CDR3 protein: CAWSGGGGAGNEQFF; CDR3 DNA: TGTGCCTGGAGTGGAGGTGGGGGCGCGGGTAATGAGCAGTTCTTC
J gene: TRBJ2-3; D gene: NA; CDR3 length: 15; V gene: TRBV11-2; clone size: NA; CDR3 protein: CASSALAASTDTQYF; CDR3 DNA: TGTGCCAGCAGCGCCCTAGCTGCTAGCACAGATACGCAGTATTTT
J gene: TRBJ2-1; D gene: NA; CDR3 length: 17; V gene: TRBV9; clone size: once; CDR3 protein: CASSGPSKTFTYNEQFF; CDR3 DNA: TGTGCCAGCAGCGGTCCTAGTAAGACCTTTACCTACAATGAGCAGTTCTTC
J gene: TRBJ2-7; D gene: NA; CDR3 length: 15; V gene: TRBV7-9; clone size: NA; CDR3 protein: CASSLELGSSYEQYF; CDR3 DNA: TGTGCCAGCAGCTTAGAGCTGGGGAGTTCCTACGAGCAGTACTTC
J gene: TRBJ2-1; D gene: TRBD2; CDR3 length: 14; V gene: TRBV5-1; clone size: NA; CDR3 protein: CASRASGTYNEQFF; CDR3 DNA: TGCGCCAGCAGGGCTAGCGGGACTTACAATGAGCAGTTCTTC
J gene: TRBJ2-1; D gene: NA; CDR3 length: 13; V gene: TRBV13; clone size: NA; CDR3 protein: CASSPIGYNEQFF; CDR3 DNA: TGTGCCAGCAGCCCAATAGGCTACAATGAGCAGTTCTTC
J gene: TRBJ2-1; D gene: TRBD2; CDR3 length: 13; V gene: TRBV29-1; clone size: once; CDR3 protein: CSAFLAGGNEQFF; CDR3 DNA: TGCAGCGCTTTTCTCGCGGGAGGGAATGAGCAGTTCTTC
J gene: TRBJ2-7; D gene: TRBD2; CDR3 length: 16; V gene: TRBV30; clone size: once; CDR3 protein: CAWSVTPRLAVYEQYF; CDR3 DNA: TGTGCCTGGAGTGTAACCCCCAGACTAGCGGTCTACGAGCAGTACTTC
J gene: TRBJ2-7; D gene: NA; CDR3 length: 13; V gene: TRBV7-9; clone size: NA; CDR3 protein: CASSLDVSYEQYF; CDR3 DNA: TGTGCCAGCAGCTTAGACGTCTCCTACGAGCAGTACTTC
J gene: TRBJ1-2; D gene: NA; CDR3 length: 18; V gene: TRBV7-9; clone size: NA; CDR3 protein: CASTIFFPAQRIYYGYTF; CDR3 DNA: TGTGCCAGCACAATCTTTTTTCCGGCCCAGCGGATATACTATGGCTACACCTTC
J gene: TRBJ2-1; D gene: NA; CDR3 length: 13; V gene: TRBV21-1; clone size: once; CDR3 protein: CASSPSGIQRQFF; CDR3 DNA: TGTGCCAGCAGCCCTTCAGGTATCCAACGGCAGTTCTTC
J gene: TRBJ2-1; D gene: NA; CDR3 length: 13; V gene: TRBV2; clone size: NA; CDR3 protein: CATPRGKPNEQFF; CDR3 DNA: TGTGCCACCCCCCGAGGGAAACCCAATGAGCAGTTCTTC
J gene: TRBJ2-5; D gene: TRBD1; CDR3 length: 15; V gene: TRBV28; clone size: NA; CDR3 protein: CASSEDRAAQETQYF; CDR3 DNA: TGTGCCAGCAGTGAAGACAGGGCCGCACAAGAGACCCAGTACTTC
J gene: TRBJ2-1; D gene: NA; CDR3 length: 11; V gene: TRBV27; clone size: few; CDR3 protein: CASSLNGLQFF; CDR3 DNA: TGTGCCAGCAGTTTGAATGGATTGCAGTTCTTC
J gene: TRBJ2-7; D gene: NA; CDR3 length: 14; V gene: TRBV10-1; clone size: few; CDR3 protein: CASSEGLANYEQYF; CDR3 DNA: TGCGCCAGCAGTGAAGGGTTAGCGAACTACGAGCAGTACTTC
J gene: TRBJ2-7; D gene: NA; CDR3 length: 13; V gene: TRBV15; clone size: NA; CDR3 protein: CATSRGREYEQYF; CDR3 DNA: TGTGCCACCAGCAGAGGCCGAGAATACGAGCAGTACTTC
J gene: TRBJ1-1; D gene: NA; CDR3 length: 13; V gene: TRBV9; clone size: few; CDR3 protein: CASSVVQNTEAFF; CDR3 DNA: TGTGCCAGCAGCGTAGTTCAGAACACTGAAGCTTTCTTT
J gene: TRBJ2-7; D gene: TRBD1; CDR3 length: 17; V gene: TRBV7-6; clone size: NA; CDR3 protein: CASSPWAPRTGSYEQYF; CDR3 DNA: TGTGCCAGCAGCCCCTGGGCGCCTAGGACAGGATCCTACGAGCAGTACTTC
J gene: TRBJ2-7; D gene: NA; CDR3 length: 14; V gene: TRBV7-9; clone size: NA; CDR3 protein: CASSPLGTSYEQYF; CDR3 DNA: TGTGCCAGCAGCCCTCTGGGAACTTCCTACGAGCAGTACTTC
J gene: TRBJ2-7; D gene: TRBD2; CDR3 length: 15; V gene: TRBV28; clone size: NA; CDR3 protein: CASSTGTSGRYEQYF; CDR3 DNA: TGTGCCAGCAGTACCGGGACTAGCGGGAGATACGAGCAGTACTTC
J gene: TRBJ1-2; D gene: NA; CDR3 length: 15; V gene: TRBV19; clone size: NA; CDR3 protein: CASSGSPDGLQGYTF; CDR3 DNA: TGTGCCAGTAGTGGGTCCCCGGACGGGCTTCAGGGCTACACCTTC
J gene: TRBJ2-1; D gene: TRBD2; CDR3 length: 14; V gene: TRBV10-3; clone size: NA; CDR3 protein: CAIGPGLAENEQFF; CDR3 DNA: TGTGCCATTGGACCGGGACTAGCAGAGAATGAGCAGTTCTTC